The 27 T cell receptor beta chains presented below share a single source sample, sequenced in a study of blood T cell repertoires in COVID-19. Produced via immunoSEQ multiplex PCR; TCRdb's table is partial and in-frame only. In the table there are 250,000 to 350,000 clones, around 87% of which are singletons. Sequencing input: peripheral blood. The source is a man aged 18 to 30 with active or convalescent COVID-19.

V and J are TRBV2 and TRBJ1-5; 7 nucleotides line up with TRBD1. This CDR3 is 14 amino acids long. From germline, CDR1 is SNHLY and CDR2 FYNNEI. V shed 7 bases and J 3 bases; nucleotides not matched to a gene: 6. CDR3 coding DNA: TGTGCCAGCAATGGGCAGGGGGACAATCAGCCCCAGCATTTT. As protein: CASNGQGDNQPQHF. The entire variable domain, with the rest obtained from reference TRBV2 and TRBJ1-5, is as follows: EPEVTQTPSHQVTQMGQEVILRCVPISNHLYFYWYRQILGQKVEFLVSFYNNEISEKSEIFDDQFSVERPDGSNFTLKIRSTKLEDSAMYFCASNGQGDNQPQHFGDGTRLSIL.

The chain links TRBV24-1 to TRBJ2-7, with 9 bases aligning to TRBD1. The V gene end was trimmed by 0 bases and the J gene end by 1 base; junction bases not matched to a gene: 6. Germline V gene lookup returns CDR1 KGHDR and CDR2 SFDVKD. The CDR3 length is 17 residues. The CDR3 DNA reads as TGTGCCACCAGTGATTTGATTGGACAGGGGTGGTCCTACGAGCAGTACTTC. It encodes CATSDLIGQGWSYEQYF.

This clone was found once. The J gene is TRBJ2-7, the V gene TRBV5-4; D possibly corresponds to TRBD1 (5 bases). Per germline, CDR1 SGHNT and CDR2 YYREEE (reference sequence). The CDR3 runs 19 residues. With 0 bases removed from V and 0 bases from J, the gap between germline ends came to 22 bases. The CDR3 coding sequence is TGTGCCAGCAGCTTGGGGTTGGGGCAGGGCCGATCTCCCTCCTACGAGCAGTACTTC. This translates into CASSLGLGQGRSPSYEQYF.

In this sample, this clone turned up a few times. The chain links TRBV9 to TRBJ2-1, with 7 positions matching TRBD1. The CDR3 contains 16 residues. V lost 0 bases and J lost 6; bases outside the gene matches: 9. Looked up from germline, CDR1 is SGDLS and CDR2 is YYNGEE. The CDR3 region is CASSVAWDRSLNEQFF. The CDR3 nucleotides are TGTGCCAGCAGCGTAGCTTGGGACAGAAGCCTCAATGAGCAGTTCTTC.

The rearrangement joins TRBV28 to TRBJ2-7, with a weak D call TRBD2 (5 bases). V lost 2 bases to trimming and J lost 2 bases, with 13 bases between them. This CDR3 is 15 amino acids long. Germline lookup yields CDR1 MDHEN and CDR2 SYDVKM. The CDR3 coding sequence is TGTGCCAGCAGTTTAGACTACAATCCCCCCTACGAGCAGTACTTC. It codes for CASSLDYNPPYEQYF. The full variable domain, in which reference TRBV28 and TRBJ2-7 provide the parts outside the CDR3, is DVKVTQSSRYLVKRTGEKVFLECVQDMDHENMFWYRQDPGLGLRLIYFSYDVKMKEKGDIPEGYSVSREKKERFSLILESASTNQTSMYLCASSLDYNPPYEQYFGPGTRLTVT.

V is TRBV4-2 and J is TRBJ1-1; D perhaps matches TRBD1 (6 bases). This CDR3 contains 13 residues. The germline gives CDR1 LGHNA, CDR2 YNFKEQ. Trimming removed 2 bases from V and 6 bases from J, with 10 bases in between. The CDR3 DNA is TGTGCCAGCAGCCAATTCAGGGGTCCTGAAGCTTTCTTT. Its translation: CASSQFRGPEAFF.

The rearrangement joins TRBV28 to TRBJ1-5, with D possibly matching TRBD1 (6 bases). Trimming removed 8 bases at V and 7 bases at J, with 21 bases between. Germline CDR1 and CDR2: MDHEN and SYDVKM. CDR3 length: 15 amino acids. DNA of the CDR3: TGTGCCAGCCTACAGGGAGGGGCACGGGGGCAGCCCCAGCATTTT. As protein: CASLQGGARGQPQHF.

This chain links TRBV9 with TRBJ1-1; TRBD1 might be the D (5 bases). Trimming removed 4 bases at V and 1 base at J, with 8 bases between. CDR1 is SGDLS, CDR2 YYNGEE, per germline. This CDR3 region has 13 residues. In DNA, the CDR3 is TGTGCCAGCAGCCCTAGGGGGAACACTGAAGCTTTCTTT. It translates to CASSPRGNTEAFF.

With regard to this clone: The same CDR3 also results from other DNA sequences found in this sample. The J gene is TRBJ2-1, the V gene TRBV28; weak D call: TRBD2 (5 bases). The CDR3 is 14 residues long. The V gene's germline CDR1 is MDHEN and CDR2 SYDVKM. V was clipped by 2 bases and J by 3 bases, with 8 bases between them. As DNA, the CDR3 is TGTGCCAGCAGTTTAGCGGGTGGCTACAATGAGCAGTTCTTC. Encoded protein: CASSLAGGYNEQFF.

This chain links TRBV11-2 with TRBJ2-5, with D perhaps TRBD1 (5 bases). The CDR3 is made up of 12 amino acids. CDR1 SGHAT and CDR2 FQNNGV come from the germline V gene. V gave up 6 bases and J gave up 5 bases, with 10 bases separating them. CDR3 region: CASRQEWETQYF. The DNA for the CDR3 is TGTGCCAGCAGACAGGAGTGGGAGACCCAGTACTTC.

V usage is TRBV9 and J usage is TRBJ2-5; tentative D call: TRBD2 (5 bases). This CDR3 is 14 amino acids long. The V end lost 0 bases, the J end lost 4 bases, and 10 bases lay between the germline ends. Germline V CDR1 and CDR2: SGDLS, YYNGEE. CDR3 sequence reads: CASSVEAEGETQYF. DNA for the CDR3: TGTGCCAGCAGCGTAGAGGCTGAGGGAGAGACCCAGTACTTC.

J is TRBJ2-7 and V is TRBV4-1, with D perhaps matching TRBD2 (5 bases). Per the germline V gene, CDR1 is MGHRA and CDR2 is YSYEKL. Trimming took 0 bases from V and 0 from J, leaving 24 bases between them. CDR3 size: 20 residues. For the CDR3, the DNA is TGCGCCAGCAGCCAAGACCCGCGAGCGCGAAGTCCTGAGGGCTCCTACGAGCAGTACTTC. Its protein is CASSQDPRARSPEGSYEQYF.

The V call is TRBV5-8, the J call TRBJ1-1, with D perhaps matching TRBD1 (5 bases). CDR1 and CDR2 from the germline V gene are SGHTS and YDEGEE. V was pared by 2 bases and J by 2 bases, with 16 bases between. There are 16 residues in the CDR3. In DNA form, the CDR3 reads TGTGCCAGCAGCTTTCAGGGTTCGGTGCAAAACACTGAAGCTTTCTTT. It codes for CASSFQGSVQNTEAFF.

J is TRBJ2-1 and V is TRBV4-3, with D perhaps TRBD2 (6 bases). The CDR3 has 15 amino acids. The germline V and J ends were trimmed by 3 bases and 4 bases, with 13 bases remaining between them. Germline CDR1 is LGHNA and CDR2 is YSLEER. CDR3 in DNA: TGCGCCAGCAGCCATCTCTTAGCGGATTACAATGAGCAGTTCTTC. This sequence encodes CASSHLLADYNEQFF.

The chain carries TRBV19 and TRBJ1-1; TRBD1 is a possible D gene (5 bases). Between the trimmed V and J ends, which lost 6 bases and 5 bases, there was a span of 22 bases. Germline loops: CDR1 LNHDA, CDR2 SQIVND (reference sequence). The CDR3 has 16 residues. The CDR3 DNA reads TGTGCCAGTAGGAGCACATATCAGGGAAAGAAGACTGAAGCTTTCTTT. Translation: CASRSTYQGKKTEAFF.

The chain joins TRBV7-2 to TRBJ2-7; 12 bases align to TRBD2. Germline V CDR1 and CDR2: SGHTA, FQGNSA. The CDR3 covers 15 residues. The V gene end was trimmed by 5 bases and the J gene end by 2 bases; junction bases not matched to a gene: 4. The CDR3 nucleotides are TGTGCCAGCAGCAAACTAGCGGGAGGCACCTACGAGCAGTACTTC. This sequence encodes CASSKLAGGTYEQYF.

This clone was observed a single time. CDR3 bases: TGTGCCAGCCGAGGGGGAGAGCAGTACTTC. Protein product: CASRGGEQYF. V is TRBV6-5 and J is TRBJ2-7; D possibly corresponds to TRBD1 (6 bases). Trimming stripped 8 bases from V and 7 bases from J, with 9 bases between. From germline, CDR1 is MNHEY and CDR2 SVGAGI. The length of the CDR3 is 10 residues.

This chain uses TRBV5-1 with TRBJ2-3, with a tentative D call TRBD2 (6 bases). CDR3 length: 14 amino acids. Germline V gene lookup returns CDR1 SGHRS and CDR2 YFSETQ. Trimming took off 0 bases at V and 4 bases at J, with 9 bases between the two ends. The CDR3 bases are TGCGCCAGCAGCTTGGTGTCTAGCGCAGATACGCAGTATTTT. Translated, it gives CASSLVSSADTQYF.

This sequence joins TRBV27 and TRBJ1-4; TRBD1 agrees at 8 bases. V dropped 5 bases and J dropped 8; count of bases not matched to a gene: 7. The CDR3 runs to 14 residues. Germline CDR1 reads MNHEY; CDR2 reads SMNVEV (reference sequence). CDR3 sequence (DNA): TGTGCCAGCAGTCCAGGGACAGGTGGAGAAAAACTGTTTTTT. Amino acid sequence: CASSPGTGGEKLFF.

This rearrangement joins TRBV2 to TRBJ1-2; 7 bases agree with TRBD1. Germline CDR1 SNHLY, CDR2 FYNNEI. The CDR3 extends over 12 amino acids. Trimming removed 7 bases from V and 5 bases from J; junction bases left unmatched: 4. The CDR3 loop reads CASNTGVYGYTF. DNA of the CDR3: TGTGCCAGCAATACAGGGGTGTATGGCTACACCTTC.

The chain joins TRBV4-3 to TRBJ1-2; possibly TRBD1 for D (6 bases). The CDR3 sequence is 15 residues long. V dropped 5 bases and J dropped 1 base, with 14 bases sitting between them. Per germline, CDR1 LGHNA and CDR2 YSLEER. The CDR3 protein is CASSESRTVNYGYTF. CDR3 sequence (DNA): TGCGCCAGCAGCGAATCCAGGACAGTTAACTATGGCTACACCTTC.

V and J are TRBV28 and TRBJ1-6, with unresolved D. Per germline, CDR1 MDHEN and CDR2 SYDVKM. V was trimmed by 6 bases and J by 13 bases, leaving 10 bases between them. The CDR3 totals 11 residues. The CDR3 here is CASSITRPLHF. The DNA for the CDR3 is TGTGCCAGCAGCATAACTAGGCCCCTCCACTTT.

The gene calls are TRBV10-3 and TRBJ1-2; D possibly corresponds to TRBD1 (6 bases). Per germline, CDR1 ENHRY and CDR2 SYGVKD. Trimming pared 5 bases from V and 5 bases from J, leaving 18 bases between. CDR3 length: 15 residues. The CDR3 here is CAISTVPRTEYGYTF. For the CDR3, the DNA is TGTGCCATCAGTACGGTCCCCAGGACAGAGTATGGCTACACCTTC.

V and J are TRBV7-9 and TRBJ1-1; no reliable D call. This CDR3 comprises 15 residues. CDR1 is SEHNR, CDR2 FQNEAQ, per germline (reference sequence). V lost 2 bases and J lost 1, with 11 bases in between. The CDR3 sequence: CASSLKAYQNTEAFF. CDR3 sequence (DNA): TGTGCCAGCAGCTTAAAAGCGTACCAGAACACTGAAGCTTTCTTT.

This clone has at least ten counts. The chain joins TRBV5-4 to TRBJ1-2; perhaps TRBD1 as D (5 bases). The CDR3 runs 14 residues. Trimming stripped 4 bases from V and 7 bases from J, with 17 bases between. CDR1 and CDR2 (germline): SGHNT, YYREEE (reference sequence). The CDR3 DNA is TGTGCCAGCAGCCTCGGACACGGTTCTGTTGGCTACACCTTC. Translated, it gives CASSLGHGSVGYTF.

V and J are TRBV18 and TRBJ2-7, with 8 bases lining up with TRBD1. This CDR3 has 14 residues. Germline trimming cut 4 bases from V and 6 bases from J; bases unmatched to any gene: 8. Germline V gene sequence: CDR1 KGHSH, CDR2 LQKENI. CDR3 DNA sequence: TGTGCCAGCTCACGAACCACAGGGGGTCTCGAGCAGTACTTC. Its protein product is CASSRTTGGLEQYF.

This chain uses TRBV6-5 with TRBJ2-7, with D perhaps matching TRBD1 (5 bases). Trimming removed 2 bases from V and 6 bases from J, with 14 bases in between. The CDR3 is 14 amino acids. CDR1 and CDR2 (germline): MNHEY, SVGAGI. In DNA, the CDR3 is TGTGCCAGCAGTTACGGGGCGCTGGCCGGCGAGCAGTACTTC. Translation gives CASSYGALAGEQYF.